This T cell receptor (beta chain) is drawn from a study of blood T cells in healthy people across ages. General observations from the study: Diversity estimates drawn from one million T cells were deemed underestimates.

It was with a sample-barcoded 5' primer and a J-beta primer mix that a second PCR of about 6 to 12 cycles was run. Via MiXCR, TCRdb re-called the 5' RACE reads, giving one row per CDR3 protein. The sample shows 600,000 or so distinct CDR3 sequences, roughly 30% of them seen only once. After removal of 7 bases from V and 5 bases from J, the junction contained 3 bases not matched to a gene. The CDR3 sequence is 11 residues long. CDR1 and CDR2 (germline): SQVTM, ANQGSEA. This clonotype has at least ten counts. What it binds is unknown. The sequence was obtained from a woman of 80 years or more in good health. Material: blood. The chain links TRBV29-1 to TRBJ2-3, with TRBD2 matching 7 bases. CDR3 protein: CSGLAVDTQYF. The CDR3 nucleotides read TGCAGCGGCCTAGCGGTAGATACGCAGTATTTT.